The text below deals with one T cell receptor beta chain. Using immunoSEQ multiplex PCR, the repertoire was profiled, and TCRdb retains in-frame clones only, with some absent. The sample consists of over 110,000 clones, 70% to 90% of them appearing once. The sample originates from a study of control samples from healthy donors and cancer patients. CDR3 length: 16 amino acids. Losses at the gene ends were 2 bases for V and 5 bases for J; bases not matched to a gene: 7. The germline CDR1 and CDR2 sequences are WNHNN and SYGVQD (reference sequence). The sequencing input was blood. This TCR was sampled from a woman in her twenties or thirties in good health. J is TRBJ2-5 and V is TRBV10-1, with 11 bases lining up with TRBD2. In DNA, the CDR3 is TGCGCCAGCAGTGAGGGGCTAGCGGGAGGAACGGAGACCCAGTACTTC. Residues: CASSEGLAGGTETQYF.